Listed below are T cell receptor beta chains from one sample, sequenced in a study of cytomegalovirus exposure and HLA in healthy donors. Some clones are missing from TCRdb's copy, which holds only in-frame ones; the method was immunoSEQ multiplex PCR. The sample comprises around 100,000 clones, roughly 75% of which are singletons, and about 6.8% rests with the top ten. Sequences were obtained from PBMCs. Receptor source: a man aged 30-40 years in good health and CMV-seronegative. Each CDR3 is given with its conserved first and last residue.

V gene: TRBV7-9; CDR3 protein: CASSSQRGTNEQFF
V gene: TRBV11-2; CDR3 protein: CASSFARGSSYEQYF
V gene: TRBV30; CDR3 protein: CAWSVRQRGNTEAFF
V gene: TRBV7-2; CDR3 protein: CASSSDRAYYGYTF
V gene: TRBV25-1; CDR3 protein: CASTSGSYEQYF
V gene: TRBV30; CDR3 protein: CAWNFGSGETQYF
V gene: TRBV5-1; CDR3 protein: CASNEGGLETQYF
V gene: TRBV2; CDR3 protein: CASSENGGEGYEQYF
V gene: TRBV5-1; CDR3 protein: CASSLRSGLGTDTQYF
V gene: TRBV7-2; CDR3 protein: CASSFTGGRDQPQHF
V gene: TRBV18; CDR3 protein: CASSRDTAGNTIYF
V gene: TRBV6-1; CDR3 protein: CASSISAEETQYF
V gene: TRBV19; CDR3 protein: CASSPTDRVDQPQHF
V gene: TRBV18; CDR3 protein: CASSLGQETEAFF
V gene: TRBV7-2; CDR3 protein: CASSPGNLEAFF
V gene: TRBV2; CDR3 protein: CAVILRDTHQTF
V gene: TRBV4-1; CDR3 protein: CASSQVQVVREKLFF
V gene: TRBV30; CDR3 protein: CAWNAGGIGNQPQHF
V gene: TRBV5-1; CDR3 protein: CASSANTDNEQFF
V gene: TRBV4-2; CDR3 protein: CASSQEGAGSPYEQYF
V gene: TRBV6-5; CDR3 protein: CASSMDRVGEAFF
V gene: TRBV30; CDR3 protein: CAWFPRGVRGYTF
V gene: TRBV5-4; CDR3 protein: CASSLDRGYEQYF
V gene: TRBV28; CDR3 protein: CASSLEATLNQPQHF
V gene: TRBV9; CDR3 protein: CASSVHRDRGLYEQYF
V gene: TRBV29-1; CDR3 protein: CSAPRRLGHNEQFF
V gene: TRBV19; CDR3 protein: CASSSGGRGRQPQHF
V gene: TRBV7-8; CDR3 protein: CASSQWTGAREQYF
V gene: TRBV9; CDR3 protein: CASSVAKEGRGANVLTF
V gene: TRBV7-9; CDR3 protein: CASSRGLELYEQYF
V gene: TRBV27; CDR3 protein: CASSGKQGKWNQPQHF
V gene: TRBV29-1; CDR3 protein: CSVSGWSETQYF
V gene: TRBV27; CDR3 protein: CASSWVTGRENGYTF
V gene: TRBV25-1; CDR3 protein: CASSDKGDSSNQPQHF
V gene: TRBV20-1; CDR3 protein: CSAREDREQYF
V gene: TRBV7-9; CDR3 protein: CASSRDMREVRSSYEQYF
V gene: TRBV19; CDR3 protein: CASSILPGQGDNEQFF
V gene: TRBV6-1; CDR3 protein: CATLGGNQPQHF
V gene: TRBV2; CDR3 protein: CASSESSGYEKLFF
V gene: TRBV10-2; CDR3 protein: CASTGTSGGAADTQYF
V gene: TRBV30; CDR3 protein: CAWNGRDSNQPQHF
V gene: TRBV5-1; CDR3 protein: CASSLASGTRGYTF
V gene: TRBV28; CDR3 protein: CASHTTDRVFYEQYF
V gene: TRBV27; CDR3 protein: CASSLKNTASYEQYF
V gene: TRBV30; CDR3 protein: CAWSVRRGTDTQYF
V gene: TRBV9; CDR3 protein: CASSVDSQPQHF
V gene: TRBV7-9; CDR3 protein: CASSPGGANYGYTF
V gene: TRBV13; CDR3 protein: CASSSQGGNTIYF